This T cell receptor (beta chain) emerged from a study of blood T cell repertoires in COVID-19 (dated by TCRdb to the early 2020s). Background on the whole study: Samples covering the acute and convalescent phases of COVID-19 were provided by collaborators in the United States, Italy and Spain. Sample metadata almost always included a de-identified subject ID, COVID-19 status, age in years and sex. Deeply sampled blood TCRbeta repertoires from subjects exposed to, actively infected with, or recovered from COVID-19 were included in the dataset. Samples were obtained from the ongoing ImmuneRACE study (first 160 participants) and from 1,254 subjects provided by 6 global collaborators. Where HLA class I and class II types were available, the types were taken from metadata supplied by the sample provider, not from assay-based typing. The material from the prospective study consisted of cDNA or gDNA derived from T cells, B-cell-depleted T cells, or PBMCs. The repertoires were made available in a free public database intended to serve as a resource for research on the immune response to SARS-CoV-2. Study-level results and caveats: How much clinical and demographic metadata was included differed by source and by participant, and the metadata was provided uncurated.

A note on this clone: No antigen is known for it. Base qualities were left out, and no much larger clone turns up one base away.

The collaborating institutions used their own protocols to collect whole blood in K2EDTA tubes. For TCRbeta analysis, collaborators shipped samples as frozen whole blood, isolated PBMCs, or DNA extracted from either of those sample types. Sequences LNHDA (CDR1) and SQIVND (CDR2) are obtained from the germline V gene (reference sequence). Trimming removed 6 bases from V and 3 bases from J; the gene matches leave 6 bases unexplained. The CDR3 starts with the cysteine, ends with the phenylalanine, and has 15 residues. The DNA shown is the 45-base CDR3, in frame from base 1. TCRbeta CDR3 regions were amplified from genomic DNA by means of the immunoSEQ Assay, a bias-controlled multiplex PCR. The authors processed their data as follows. Nucleated cell counts per sample were estimated from amplification of reference gene primers within the assay. Sequence reads were collapsed and filtered to measure the absolute abundance of every unique TCRbeta CDR3 rearrangement. For each sample, productive Simpson clonality was calculated by taking the square root of Simpson's diversity index across productive rearrangements. The immuneACCESS repertoire file appears here via TCRdb, limited to in-frame rearrangements. These files lack a portion of the clones; in checked studies, under half of the deficit traces to unresolved V genes, and the cause of the others is not known. That table furnishes V, J and clone size, whereas the DNA furnished D and trimming. Counted in this sample were roughly 250,000 clones; roughly 86% of them appeared once. The ten largest make up about 0.74% of the sample.

Specimen: peripheral blood. The chain was built from TRBV19 and TRBJ1-5, with TRBD1 identical over 9 junction bases. This clonotype originated in a woman aged 25 to 45 with acute or convalescent COVID-19. The base sequence is TGTGCCAGTAGGCTACAGGGGGCTTCCAATCAGCCCCAGCATTTT. This encodes CASRLQGASNQPQHF.